Listed below are T cell receptor beta chains from one sample, sequenced in a study of blood T cell repertoires in COVID-19. Profiling relied on immunoSEQ multiplex PCR, and the TCRdb table lists in-frame clones only, not all of them. In the table there are about 140,000 clones, 80% to 90% of which are singletons. Sequencing was done on a sample of peripheral blood. All receptors derive from a man aged 55 to 70 with active or convalescent COVID-19. Both conserved end residues are part of each CDR3. Each record gives: clone size, D gene, J gene, V gene, CDR3 protein, CDR3 DNA. D genes are given only for firm matches. A clone size is listed for some rows: how often the clone was seen (once, few, many), or a class if it is expanded.

abundance: few; d_gene: NA; j_gene: TRBJ1-1; v_gene: TRBV5-5; CDR3aa: CASSLGYRGTEAFF; CDR3nt: TGTGCCAGCAGCTTGGGATATAGGGGCACTGAAGCTTTCTTT
abundance: few; d_gene: TRBD1; j_gene: TRBJ1-5; v_gene: TRBV29-1; CDR3aa: CSGTTGVDQPQHF; CDR3nt: TGCAGCGGGACCACAGGGGTGGATCAGCCCCAGCATTTT
abundance: NA; d_gene: TRBD1; j_gene: TRBJ2-5; v_gene: TRBV6-1; CDR3aa: CASRGTGGLETQYF; CDR3nt: TGTGCCAGCAGGGGGACAGGGGGACTAGAGACCCAGTACTTC
abundance: NA; d_gene: NA; j_gene: TRBJ2-7; v_gene: TRBV25-1; CDR3aa: CASSEHHLRPYEQYF; CDR3nt: TGTGCCAGCAGTGAACACCACCTACGCCCCTACGAGCAGTACTTC
abundance: NA; d_gene: NA; j_gene: TRBJ2-7; v_gene: TRBV6-5; CDR3aa: CASREGYEQYF; CDR3nt: TGTGCCAGCAGGGAGGGGTACGAGCAGTACTTC
abundance: NA; d_gene: TRBD2; j_gene: TRBJ2-7; v_gene: TRBV28; CDR3aa: CAVLAGEKREQYF; CDR3nt: TGTGCCGTTCTAGCGGGAGAAAAGCGCGAGCAGTACTTC
abundance: NA; d_gene: NA; j_gene: TRBJ1-2; v_gene: TRBV15; CDR3aa: CATSQSRLLGQRYGYTF; CDR3nt: TGTGCCACCAGCCAGAGTCGCCTCCTGGGACAACGCTATGGCTACACCTTC
abundance: NA; d_gene: NA; j_gene: TRBJ1-4; v_gene: TRBV5-1; CDR3aa: CASSLEGVREKLFF; CDR3nt: TGCGCCAGCAGCTTGGAAGGGGTCCGTGAAAAACTGTTTTTT
abundance: NA; d_gene: TRBD1; j_gene: TRBJ1-2; v_gene: TRBV20-1; CDR3aa: CSASDRAANYGYTF; CDR3nt: TGCAGTGCTAGTGACAGGGCGGCTAACTATGGCTACACCTTC
abundance: NA; d_gene: TRBD1; j_gene: TRBJ1-5; v_gene: TRBV19; CDR3aa: CASSIRGPQPQHF; CDR3nt: TGTGCCAGTAGTATAAGGGGGCCTCAGCCCCAGCATTTT
abundance: NA; d_gene: NA; j_gene: TRBJ1-5; v_gene: TRBV4-1; CDR3aa: CASSLTGLDQPQHF; CDR3nt: TGCGCCAGCAGCCTTACAGGGCTCGATCAGCCCCAGCATTTT
abundance: NA; d_gene: NA; j_gene: TRBJ1-2; v_gene: TRBV19; CDR3aa: CASSIGNSYYGYTF; CDR3nt: TGTGCCAGTAGTATAGGGAACAGCTACTATGGCTACACCTTC
abundance: NA; d_gene: NA; j_gene: TRBJ1-3; v_gene: TRBV10-3; CDR3aa: CAINKDSGNTIYF; CDR3nt: TGTGCCATCAACAAAGACTCTGGAAACACCATATATTTT
abundance: few; d_gene: NA; j_gene: TRBJ2-5; v_gene: TRBV7-9; CDR3aa: CASSLNGIQTQYF; CDR3nt: TGTGCCAGCAGCTTAAACGGGATTCAGACCCAGTACTTC
abundance: NA; d_gene: TRBD1; j_gene: TRBJ1-2; v_gene: TRBV18; CDR3aa: CASSFGQGQLKFKGYTF; CDR3nt: TGTGCCAGCTCATTCGGACAGGGGCAACTGAAGTTTAAGGGCTACACCTTC
abundance: NA; d_gene: NA; j_gene: TRBJ2-1; v_gene: TRBV2; CDR3aa: CASSVSGASYNEQFF; CDR3nt: TGTGCCAGCAGTGTCTCAGGGGCATCCTACAATGAGCAGTTCTTC
abundance: NA; d_gene: NA; j_gene: TRBJ2-1; v_gene: TRBV6-1; CDR3aa: CASSGRLGAGGKINEQFF; CDR3nt: TGTGCCAGCAGTGGCCGACTAGGAGCCGGCGGTAAGATCAATGAGCAGTTCTTC
abundance: NA; d_gene: TRBD1; j_gene: TRBJ2-7; v_gene: TRBV6-5; CDR3aa: CASIPRDRVYEQYF; CDR3nt: TGTGCCAGCATACCCCGGGACAGGGTCTACGAGCAGTACTTC
abundance: NA; d_gene: TRBD1; j_gene: TRBJ2-2; v_gene: TRBV27; CDR3aa: CASSFYRGRPRSTGELFF; CDR3nt: TGTGCCAGCAGTTTTTATAGGGGGCGGCCCCGGAGCACCGGGGAGCTGTTTTTT
abundance: NA; d_gene: NA; j_gene: TRBJ2-3; v_gene: TRBV27; CDR3aa: CASSLYYTDTQYF; CDR3nt: TGTGCCAGCAGTTTATACTACACAGATACGCAGTATTTT
abundance: NA; d_gene: TRBD2; j_gene: TRBJ2-1; v_gene: TRBV11-2; CDR3aa: CASSLVSGRRGEQFF; CDR3nt: TGTGCCAGCAGCTTAGTCAGCGGGAGGAGAGGTGAGCAGTTCTTC
abundance: NA; d_gene: NA; j_gene: TRBJ2-3; v_gene: TRBV7-2; CDR3aa: CASSLLLDTQYF; CDR3nt: TGTGCCAGCAGCTTACTGTTGGATACGCAGTATTTT
abundance: NA; d_gene: NA; j_gene: TRBJ2-2; v_gene: TRBV19; CDR3aa: CASSDPGLHAPGELFF; CDR3nt: TGTGCCAGTAGTGATCCGGGACTCCATGCCCCCGGGGAGCTGTTTTTT
abundance: NA; d_gene: TRBD2; j_gene: TRBJ2-7; v_gene: TRBV29-1; CDR3aa: CSVEILAGGEQYF; CDR3nt: TGCAGCGTTGAAATACTAGCGGGAGGCGAGCAGTACTTC
abundance: NA; d_gene: TRBD2; j_gene: TRBJ2-3; v_gene: TRBV19; CDR3aa: CASRSSVSGRPDTQYF; CDR3nt: TGTGCCAGTAGGTCCTCAGTTAGCGGGAGACCAGATACGCAGTATTTT
abundance: NA; d_gene: TRBD1; j_gene: TRBJ1-4; v_gene: TRBV25-1; CDR3aa: CASSVGQGVEKLFF; CDR3nt: TGTGCCAGCAGTGTGGGACAGGGAGTTGAAAAACTGTTTTTT
abundance: few; d_gene: NA; j_gene: TRBJ1-4; v_gene: TRBV15; CDR3aa: CATSRVRGANEKLFF; CDR3nt: TGTGCCACCAGCAGAGTGCGGGGAGCTAATGAAAAACTGTTTTTT
abundance: NA; d_gene: NA; j_gene: TRBJ1-6; v_gene: TRBV7-3; CDR3aa: CASSSTGNNSPLHF; CDR3nt: TGTGCCAGCAGCTCTACAGGGAATAATTCACCCCTCCACTTT
abundance: NA; d_gene: NA; j_gene: TRBJ2-7; v_gene: TRBV10-3; CDR3aa: CAISLGASEQYF; CDR3nt: TGTGCCATCAGTTTGGGGGCGAGTGAGCAGTACTTC
abundance: NA; d_gene: TRBD2; j_gene: TRBJ2-3; v_gene: TRBV9; CDR3aa: CASSARLAADTQYF; CDR3nt: TGTGCCAGCAGCGCCCGACTAGCGGCAGATACGCAGTATTTT
abundance: few; d_gene: TRBD2; j_gene: TRBJ2-7; v_gene: TRBV4-3; CDR3aa: CASSQGVLAGVRSYEQYF; CDR3nt: TGCGCCAGCAGCCAAGGGGTCCTAGCGGGAGTAAGGTCCTACGAGCAGTACTTC
abundance: NA; d_gene: TRBD1; j_gene: TRBJ1-2; v_gene: TRBV6-5; CDR3aa: CASSTGTVYGYTF; CDR3nt: TGTGCCAGCAGTACCGGGACAGTTTATGGCTACACCTTC
abundance: NA; d_gene: TRBD2; j_gene: TRBJ2-3; v_gene: TRBV29-1; CDR3aa: CSVVYPRLAGDTQYF; CDR3nt: TGCAGCGTTGTTTATCCCCGACTAGCGGGAGATACGCAGTATTTT
abundance: NA; d_gene: NA; j_gene: TRBJ1-1; v_gene: TRBV15; CDR3aa: CATSRSQGMNTEAFF; CDR3nt: TGTGCCACCAGCAGGAGCCAGGGGATGAACACTGAAGCTTTCTTT
abundance: NA; d_gene: TRBD2; j_gene: TRBJ2-3; v_gene: TRBV2; CDR3aa: CASSERQREGMHTQYF; CDR3nt: TGTGCCAGCAGTGAACGCCAGCGGGAGGGTATGCATACGCAGTATTTT
abundance: once; d_gene: TRBD1; j_gene: TRBJ1-1; v_gene: TRBV5-1; CDR3aa: CASSRAGTGSFGTEAFF; CDR3nt: TGCGCCAGCAGCCGCGCCGGGACAGGGAGTTTTGGCACTGAAGCTTTCTTT
abundance: NA; d_gene: NA; j_gene: TRBJ2-7; v_gene: TRBV7-8; CDR3aa: CASSLSGAYSYEQYF; CDR3nt: TGTGCCAGCAGCTTAAGCGGAGCGTACTCCTACGAGCAGTACTTC
abundance: NA; d_gene: NA; j_gene: TRBJ1-5; v_gene: TRBV15; CDR3aa: CATSIRVSYQPQHF; CDR3nt: TGTGCCACCAGCATCAGGGTGTCCTATCAGCCCCAGCATTTT
abundance: NA; d_gene: TRBD1; j_gene: TRBJ2-7; v_gene: TRBV6-5; CDR3aa: CATRTGYYEQYF; CDR3nt: TGTGCCACAAGGACAGGGTACTACGAGCAGTACTTC
abundance: NA; d_gene: NA; j_gene: TRBJ2-1; v_gene: TRBV7-3; CDR3aa: CASSLTLAPEQFF; CDR3nt: TGTGCCAGCAGCTTAACGTTAGCGCCTGAGCAGTTCTTC
abundance: NA; d_gene: TRBD2; j_gene: TRBJ2-1; v_gene: TRBV29-1; CDR3aa: CSVRREEAYNEQFF; CDR3nt: TGCAGCGTTCGGCGGGAGGAGGCCTACAATGAGCAGTTCTTC
abundance: NA; d_gene: NA; j_gene: TRBJ1-4; v_gene: TRBV6-6; CDR3aa: CASSYIRGLEELFF; CDR3nt: TGTGCCAGCAGTTATATCCGAGGGTTGGAGGAACTGTTTTTT
abundance: NA; d_gene: TRBD2; j_gene: TRBJ2-1; v_gene: TRBV5-1; CDR3aa: CASSKLLSPGLADNEQFF; CDR3nt: TGCGCCAGCAGCAAACTACTCTCACCGGGACTAGCGGACAATGAGCAGTTCTTC
abundance: NA; d_gene: NA; j_gene: TRBJ2-1; v_gene: TRBV6-1; CDR3aa: CASSEVAGHYNEQFF; CDR3nt: TGTGCCAGCAGTGAGGTGGCAGGGCACTACAATGAGCAGTTCTTC
abundance: NA; d_gene: TRBD1; j_gene: TRBJ2-7; v_gene: TRBV28; CDR3aa: CASRLRQGMSEQYF; CDR3nt: TGTGCCAGCAGACTAAGACAGGGGATGAGTGAGCAGTACTTC
abundance: NA; d_gene: NA; j_gene: TRBJ2-1; v_gene: TRBV3-1/TRBV3-2; CDR3aa: CASSLASYNEQFF; CDR3nt: TGTGCCAGCAGCCTAGCGTCTTACAATGAGCAGTTCTTC
abundance: NA; d_gene: TRBD1; j_gene: TRBJ2-7; v_gene: TRBV3-1/TRBV3-2; CDR3aa: CASRQGQGSHEQYF; CDR3nt: TGTGCCAGCAGACAGGGACAGGGGAGCCACGAGCAGTACTTC
abundance: NA; d_gene: TRBD2; j_gene: TRBJ2-7; v_gene: TRBV7-2; CDR3aa: CASSPRGSGSYEQYF; CDR3nt: TGTGCCAGCAGCCCCCGGGGTAGCGGGAGTTACGAGCAGTACTTC
abundance: NA; d_gene: TRBD2; j_gene: TRBJ2-1; v_gene: TRBV18; CDR3aa: CASSRTSGRGNEQFF; CDR3nt: TGTGCCAGCTCACGGACTAGCGGGAGGGGGAATGAGCAGTTCTTC